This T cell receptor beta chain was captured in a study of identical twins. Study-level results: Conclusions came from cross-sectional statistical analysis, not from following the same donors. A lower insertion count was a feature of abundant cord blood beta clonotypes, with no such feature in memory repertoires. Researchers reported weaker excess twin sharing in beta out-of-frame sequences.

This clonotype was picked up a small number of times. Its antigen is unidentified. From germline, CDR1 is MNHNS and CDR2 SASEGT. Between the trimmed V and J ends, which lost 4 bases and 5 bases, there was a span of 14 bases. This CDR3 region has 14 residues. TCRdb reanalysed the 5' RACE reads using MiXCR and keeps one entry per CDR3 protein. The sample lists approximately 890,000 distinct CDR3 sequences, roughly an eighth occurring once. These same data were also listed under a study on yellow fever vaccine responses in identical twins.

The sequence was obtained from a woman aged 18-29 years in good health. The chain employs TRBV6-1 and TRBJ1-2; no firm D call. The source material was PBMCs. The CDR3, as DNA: TGTGCCAGCAGTGGCGGGTCCCTTGGATATGGCTACACCTTC. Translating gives CASSGGSLGYGYTF.